This T cell receptor (beta chain) appears in the sequencing data of a study of blood T cells in healthy people across ages. Approximately 9.7 milliliters was the volume of peripheral blood drawn from each donor. The table lists this clonotype with a few counts. Germline assignment: CDR1 SGHRS and CDR2 YFSETQ. This CDR3 has 16 residues. The V end lost 0 bases, the J end lost 2 bases, and 13 bases lay between the germline ends. Sample-barcoded 5' priming and a J-beta primer mix drove a second PCR of about 7 to 12 cycles. Each cDNA molecule was tagged by a template-switch adaptor that had 12 random nucleotides. From each sample, at least 2.5 million paired-end reads containing CDR3 were obtained. Each CDR3 protein is one row after TCRdb ran MiXCR on the 5' RACE reads. The sample contains 550,000 to 700,000 distinct CDR3 sequences, about 25% of which appear only once.

Sequenced material: blood. The clonotype was recovered from a woman in her 70s in good health. The chain has TRBV5-1 and TRBJ2-3, with no clear D. The CDR3, as DNA: TGCGCCAGCAGCTTGGCTCGGCAGCAAAACACAGATACGCAGTATTTT. This encodes CASSLARQQNTDTQYF.